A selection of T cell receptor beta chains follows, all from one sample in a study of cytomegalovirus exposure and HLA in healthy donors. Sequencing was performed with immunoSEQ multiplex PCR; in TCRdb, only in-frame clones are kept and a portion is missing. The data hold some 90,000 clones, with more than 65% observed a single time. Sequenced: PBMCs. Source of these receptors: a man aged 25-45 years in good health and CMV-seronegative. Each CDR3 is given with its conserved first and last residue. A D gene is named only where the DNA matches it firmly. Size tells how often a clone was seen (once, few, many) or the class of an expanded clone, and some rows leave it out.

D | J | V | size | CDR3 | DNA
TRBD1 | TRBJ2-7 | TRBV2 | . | CASRDRAFEQYF | TGTGCCAGCAGGGACAGGGCATTTGAGCAGTACTTC
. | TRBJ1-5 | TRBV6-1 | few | CASRMTVNSNQPQHF | TGTGCCAGCAGAATGACAGTAAATAGCAATCAGCCCCAGCATTTT
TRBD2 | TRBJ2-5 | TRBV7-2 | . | CASSYGLAGQETQYF | TGTGCCAGCAGCTACGGACTAGCGGGGCAAGAGACCCAGTACTTC
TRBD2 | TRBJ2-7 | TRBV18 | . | CASSPPSGAAYEQYF | TGTGCCAGCTCACCACCAAGCGGGGCCGCCTACGAGCAGTACTTC
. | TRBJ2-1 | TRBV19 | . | CASSMVQSPYNEQFF | TGTGCCAGTAGTATGGTGCAGTCACCTTACAATGAGCAGTTCTTC
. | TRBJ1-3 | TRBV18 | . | CASSPSSGSGNTIYF | TGTGCCAGCTCACCATCATCGGGATCTGGAAACACCATATATTTT
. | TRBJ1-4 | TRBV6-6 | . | CASVRGRGSKTELFF | TGTGCCAGCGTCAGGGGAAGGGGTTCGAAAACGGAACTGTTTTTT
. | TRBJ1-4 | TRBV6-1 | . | CASGWALEGEKLFF | TGTGCCAGCGGTTGGGCCCTGGAGGGGGAAAAACTGTTTTTT
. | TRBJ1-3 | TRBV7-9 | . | CASSTRVSGFGNTIYF | TGTGCCAGCAGCACCAGGGTGTCTGGCTTTGGAAACACCATATATTTT
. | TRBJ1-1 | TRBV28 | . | CASSRTEAFF | TGTGCCAGCAGTCGCACTGAAGCTTTCTTT
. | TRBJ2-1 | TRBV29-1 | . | CSLSRVAYNEQFF | TGCAGCCTTTCACGAGTGGCCTACAATGAGCAGTTCTTC
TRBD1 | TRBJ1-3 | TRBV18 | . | CASSPQRTGPSSGNTIYF | TGTGCCAGCTCACCACAACGGACAGGGCCAAGCTCTGGAAACACCATATATTTT
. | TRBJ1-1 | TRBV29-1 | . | CSVDGQGAEAFF | TGCAGCGTTGACGGTCAGGGTGCTGAAGCTTTCTTT
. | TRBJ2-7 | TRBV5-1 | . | CASSRSGSYEQYF | TGCGCCAGCAGCCGGTCCGGCTCCTACGAGCAGTACTTC
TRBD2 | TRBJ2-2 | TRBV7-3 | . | CASSLTASGNTGELFF | TGTGCCAGCAGCTTAACGGCTAGCGGGAACACCGGGGAGCTGTTTTTT
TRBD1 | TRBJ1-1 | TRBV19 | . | CASSIGTGRTEAFF | TGTGCCAGTAGTATCGGGACAGGGAGGACTGAAGCTTTCTTT
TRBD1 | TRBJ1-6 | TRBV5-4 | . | CASSFDRVYYNSPLHF | TGTGCCAGCAGCTTCGACAGGGTATACTATAATTCACCCCTCCACTTT
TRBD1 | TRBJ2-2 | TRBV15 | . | CATRLGTGDTGELFF | TGTGCCACCAGACTTGGGACAGGGGACACCGGGGAGCTGTTTTTT